The TCR beta chain under discussion was sequenced for a study of control samples from healthy donors and cancer patients. Only in-frame clones appear in the TCRdb table, and some are missing; sequencing was by immunoSEQ multiplex PCR. The sample has 40,000 to 50,000 clones, over 90% seen once. This CDR3 is built from 11 residues. Germline CDR1 is MNHEY and CDR2 is SMNVEV (reference sequence). The chain employs TRBV27 and TRBJ2-7, with 11 bases identical to TRBD2. The sequenced material came from PBMCs. The sequence derives from a woman in her forties or fifties with head and neck cancer. The CDR3 loop is CVAGGPHEQYF. The CDR3 DNA is TGTGTAGCGGGAGGGCCCCACGAGCAGTACTTC.